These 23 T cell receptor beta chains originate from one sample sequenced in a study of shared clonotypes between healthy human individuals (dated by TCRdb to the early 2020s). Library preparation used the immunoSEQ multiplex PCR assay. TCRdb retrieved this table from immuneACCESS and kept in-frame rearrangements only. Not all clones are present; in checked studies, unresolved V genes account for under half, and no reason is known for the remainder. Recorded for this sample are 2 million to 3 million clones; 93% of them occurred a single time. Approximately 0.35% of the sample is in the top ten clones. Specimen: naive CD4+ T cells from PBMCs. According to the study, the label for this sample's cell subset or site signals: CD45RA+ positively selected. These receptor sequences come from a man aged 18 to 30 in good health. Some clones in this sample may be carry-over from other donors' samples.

CDR3 sequence: CAISLRIWRDILGELFF. As DNA, the CDR3 is TGTGCCATCAGTCTCCGGATCTGGAGGGACATTCTCGGGGAGCTGTTTTTT. The rearrangement joins TRBV10-3 to TRBJ2-2, with D perhaps given as TRBD1 or TRBD2 (6 bases each). V lost 5 bases and J lost 7, with 23 bases in between. CDR1 is ENHRY, CDR2 SYGVKD, per germline. The CDR3 consists of 17 residues.

CDR3 sequence reads: CASSDRPASTDTQYF. CDR3 DNA sequence: TGTGCCAGCAGCGACCGGCCAGCTAGCACAGATACGCAGTATTTT. The rearrangement joins TRBV27 to TRBJ2-3; D uncertain. The germline V gene has CDR1 MNHEY and CDR2 SMNVEV (reference sequence). This CDR3 has 15 residues. Deletions cut 6 bases from V and 0 bases from J, with 13 bases between.

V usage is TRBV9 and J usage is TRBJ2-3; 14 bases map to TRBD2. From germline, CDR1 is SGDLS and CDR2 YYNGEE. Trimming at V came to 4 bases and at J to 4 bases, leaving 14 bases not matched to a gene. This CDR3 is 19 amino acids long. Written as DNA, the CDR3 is TGTGCCAGCAGCCACACGTTACCGGGACTAGCGGGAGACTCAGATACGCAGTATTTT. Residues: CASSHTLPGLAGDSDTQYF.

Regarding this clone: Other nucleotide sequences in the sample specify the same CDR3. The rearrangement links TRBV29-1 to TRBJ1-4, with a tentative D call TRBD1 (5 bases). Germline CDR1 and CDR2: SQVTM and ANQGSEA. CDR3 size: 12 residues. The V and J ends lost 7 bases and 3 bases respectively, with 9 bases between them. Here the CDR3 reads CSAGTPNEKLFF. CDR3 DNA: TGCAGCGCCGGGACTCCTAATGAAAAACTGTTTTTT.

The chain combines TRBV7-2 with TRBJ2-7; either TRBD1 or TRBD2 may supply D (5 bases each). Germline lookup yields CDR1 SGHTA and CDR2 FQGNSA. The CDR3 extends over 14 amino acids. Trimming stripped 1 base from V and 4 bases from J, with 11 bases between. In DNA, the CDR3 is TGTGCCAGCAGCTTAGGTGTGGGGGAGTACGAGCAGTACTTC. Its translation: CASSLGVGEYEQYF.

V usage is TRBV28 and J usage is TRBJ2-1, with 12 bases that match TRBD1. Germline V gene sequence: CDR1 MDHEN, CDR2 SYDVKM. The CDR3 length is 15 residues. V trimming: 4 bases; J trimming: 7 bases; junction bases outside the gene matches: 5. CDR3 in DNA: TGTGCCAGCAGTTCCCCGGGACAGGGGGCGAATGAGCAGTTCTTC. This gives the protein CASSSPGQGANEQFF.

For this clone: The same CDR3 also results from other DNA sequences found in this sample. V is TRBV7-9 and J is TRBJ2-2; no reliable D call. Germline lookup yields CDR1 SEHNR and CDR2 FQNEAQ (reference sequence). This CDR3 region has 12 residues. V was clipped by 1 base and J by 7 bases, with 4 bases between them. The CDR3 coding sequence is TGTGCCAGCAGCTTAGGTGTCGGGGAGCTGTTTTTT. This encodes CASSLGVGELFF.

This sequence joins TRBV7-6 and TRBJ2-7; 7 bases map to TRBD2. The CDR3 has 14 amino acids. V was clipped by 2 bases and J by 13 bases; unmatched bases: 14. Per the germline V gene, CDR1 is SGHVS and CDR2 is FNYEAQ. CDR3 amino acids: CASSLWPPRTSFYF. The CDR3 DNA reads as TGTGCCAGCAGCTTATGGCCCCCGAGGACTAGTTTTTACTTC.

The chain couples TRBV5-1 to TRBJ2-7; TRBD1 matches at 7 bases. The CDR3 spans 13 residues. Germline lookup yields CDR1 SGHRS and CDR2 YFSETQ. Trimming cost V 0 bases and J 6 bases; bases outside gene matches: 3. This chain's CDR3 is CASSLGAGGEQYF. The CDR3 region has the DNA TGCGCCAGCAGCTTGGGGGCAGGGGGCGAGCAGTACTTC.

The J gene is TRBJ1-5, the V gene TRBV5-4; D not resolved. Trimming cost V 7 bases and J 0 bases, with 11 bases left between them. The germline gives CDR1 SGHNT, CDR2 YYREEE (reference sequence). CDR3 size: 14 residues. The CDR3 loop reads CASPTPDSNQPQHF. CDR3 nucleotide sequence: TGTGCCAGCCCCACTCCAGATAGCAATCAGCCCCAGCATTTT.

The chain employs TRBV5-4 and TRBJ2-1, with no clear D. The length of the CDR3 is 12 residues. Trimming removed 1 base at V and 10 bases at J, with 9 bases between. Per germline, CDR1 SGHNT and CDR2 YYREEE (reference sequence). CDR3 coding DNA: TGTGCCAGCAGCTTGAGTCGTTTAGAGCAGTTCTTC. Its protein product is CASSLSRLEQFF.

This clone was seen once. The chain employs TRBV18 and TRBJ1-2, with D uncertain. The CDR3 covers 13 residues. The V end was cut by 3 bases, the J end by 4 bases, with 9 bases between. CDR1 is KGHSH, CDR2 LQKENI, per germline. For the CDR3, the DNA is TGTGCCAGCTCACCTGCGTACAGCTATGGCTACACCTTC. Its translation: CASSPAYSYGYTF.

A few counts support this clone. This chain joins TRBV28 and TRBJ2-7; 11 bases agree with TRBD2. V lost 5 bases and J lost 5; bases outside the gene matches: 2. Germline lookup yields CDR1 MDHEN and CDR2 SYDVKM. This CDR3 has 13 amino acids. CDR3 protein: CASSPSGRNEQYF. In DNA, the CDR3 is TGTGCCAGCAGTCCTAGCGGGAGGAACGAGCAGTACTTC.

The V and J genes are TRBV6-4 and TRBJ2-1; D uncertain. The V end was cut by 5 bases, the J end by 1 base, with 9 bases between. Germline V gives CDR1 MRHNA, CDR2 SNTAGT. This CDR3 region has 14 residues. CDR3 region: CASSRQLSYNEQFF. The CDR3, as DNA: TGTGCCAGCAGTAGGCAACTATCCTACAATGAGCAGTTCTTC.

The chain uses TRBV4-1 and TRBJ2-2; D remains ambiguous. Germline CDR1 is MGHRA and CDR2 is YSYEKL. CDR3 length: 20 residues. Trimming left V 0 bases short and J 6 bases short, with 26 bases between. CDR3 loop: CASSQDGETRRGRLAGELFF. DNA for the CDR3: TGCGCCAGCAGCCAAGATGGTGAGACTCGCAGAGGTCGCCTTGCCGGGGAGCTGTTTTTT.

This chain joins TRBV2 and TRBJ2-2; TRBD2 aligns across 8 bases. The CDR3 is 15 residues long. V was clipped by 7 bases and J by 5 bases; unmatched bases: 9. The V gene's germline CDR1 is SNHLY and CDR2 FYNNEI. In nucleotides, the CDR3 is TGTGCCAGCAAAGAAGTGAGACTAGCGACCGGGGAGCTGTTTTTT. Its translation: CASKEVRLATGELFF. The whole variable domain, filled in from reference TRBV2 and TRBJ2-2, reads EPEVTQTPSHQVTQMGQEVILRCVPISNHLYFYWYRQILGQKVEFLVSFYNNEISEKSEIFDDQFSVERPDGSNFTLKIRSTKLEDSAMYFCASKEVRLATGELFFGEGSRLTVL.

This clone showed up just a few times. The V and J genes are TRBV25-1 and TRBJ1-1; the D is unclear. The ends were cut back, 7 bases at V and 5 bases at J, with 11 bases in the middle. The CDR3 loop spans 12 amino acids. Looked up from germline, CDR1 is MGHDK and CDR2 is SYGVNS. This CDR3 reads CASIGSRTEAFF. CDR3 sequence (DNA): TGTGCCAGCATCGGTAGTCGGACTGAAGCTTTCTTT.

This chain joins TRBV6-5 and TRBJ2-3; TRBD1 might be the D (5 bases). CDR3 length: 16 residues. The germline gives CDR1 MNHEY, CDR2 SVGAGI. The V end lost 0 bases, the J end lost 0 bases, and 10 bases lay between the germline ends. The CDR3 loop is CASSYSRTPSTDTQYF. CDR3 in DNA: TGTGCCAGCAGTTACTCGAGGACACCTAGCACAGATACGCAGTATTTT.

In nucleotides, the CDR3 is TGTGCCAGCAGCCAAGACCGGACTCGCAGGCCCACGCAGTATTTT. Amino acid sequence: CASSQDRTRRPTQYF. This sequence joins TRBV4-2 and TRBJ2-3; weak D call: TRBD2 (5 bases). V was cut by 0 bases and J by 9 bases, with 16 bases left in between. In germline, CDR1 is LGHNA, CDR2 YNFKEQ. The CDR3 loop spans 15 amino acids.

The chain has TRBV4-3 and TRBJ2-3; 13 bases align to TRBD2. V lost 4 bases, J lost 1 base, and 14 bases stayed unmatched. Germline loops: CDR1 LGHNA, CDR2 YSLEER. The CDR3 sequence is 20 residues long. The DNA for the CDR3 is TGCGCCAGCAGCCCCATTGGACTAGCGGGAGATTCTGTGGGCACAGATACGCAGTATTTT. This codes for CASSPIGLAGDSVGTDTQYF.

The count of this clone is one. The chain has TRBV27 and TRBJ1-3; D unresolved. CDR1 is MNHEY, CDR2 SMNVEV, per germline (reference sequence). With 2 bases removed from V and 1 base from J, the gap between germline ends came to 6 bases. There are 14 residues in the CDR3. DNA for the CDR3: TGTGCCAGCAGTTTAAGGGAGTCTGGAAACACCATATATTTT. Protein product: CASSLRESGNTIYF.

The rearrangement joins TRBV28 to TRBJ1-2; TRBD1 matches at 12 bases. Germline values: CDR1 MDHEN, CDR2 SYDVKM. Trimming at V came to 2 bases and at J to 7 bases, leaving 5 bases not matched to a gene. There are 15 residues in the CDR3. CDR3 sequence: CASSLGTGGAGGYTF. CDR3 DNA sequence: TGTGCCAGCAGTTTAGGGACAGGGGGCGCGGGTGGCTACACCTTC.

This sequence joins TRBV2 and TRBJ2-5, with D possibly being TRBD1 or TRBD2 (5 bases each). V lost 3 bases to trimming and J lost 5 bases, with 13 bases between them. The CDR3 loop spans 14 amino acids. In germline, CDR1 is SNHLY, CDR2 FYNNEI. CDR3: CASSDWGSGETQYF. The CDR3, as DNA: TGTGCCAGCAGTGATTGGGGGAGTGGCGAGACCCAGTACTTC.